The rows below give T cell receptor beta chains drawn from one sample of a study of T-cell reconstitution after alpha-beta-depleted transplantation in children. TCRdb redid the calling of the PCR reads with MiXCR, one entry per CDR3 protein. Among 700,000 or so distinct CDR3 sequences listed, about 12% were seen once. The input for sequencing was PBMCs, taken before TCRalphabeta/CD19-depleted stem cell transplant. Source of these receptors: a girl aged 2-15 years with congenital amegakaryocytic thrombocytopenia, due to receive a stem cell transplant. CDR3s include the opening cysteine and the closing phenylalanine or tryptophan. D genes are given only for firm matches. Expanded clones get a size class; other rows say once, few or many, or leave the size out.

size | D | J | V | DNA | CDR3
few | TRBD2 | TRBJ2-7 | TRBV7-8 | TGTGCCAGCAGCTTACTCAGACTAGCGGGAACCTACGAGCAGTACTTC | CASSLLRLAGTYEQYF
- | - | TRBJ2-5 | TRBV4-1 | TGCGCCAGCAGCCAAGTTCAGGGGTTGTCGAAGACCCAGTACTTC | CASSQVQGLSKTQYF
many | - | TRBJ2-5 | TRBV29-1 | TGCAGCGTTGAACTGGACAAAGAGACCCAGTACTTC | CSVELDKETQYF
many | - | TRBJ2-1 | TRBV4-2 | TGTGCCAGCAGCCAAGATGGGCTAGCAGGCAATGAGCAGTTCTTC | CASSQDGLAGNEQFF
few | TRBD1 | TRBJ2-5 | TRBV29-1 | TGCAGCGACCTGACAGGGATAGAGACCCAGTACTTC | CSDLTGIETQYF
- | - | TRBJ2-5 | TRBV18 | TGTGCCAGCGCGATGTCGGAGACCCAGTACTTC | CASAMSETQYF
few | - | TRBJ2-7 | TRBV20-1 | TGCAGTGCTGGCGACGCGGAGAAAAGCGAGCAGTACTTC | CSAGDAEKSEQYF
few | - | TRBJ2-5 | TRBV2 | TGTGCCAGCGGCACTGATCGGTGGATCCAGTACTTC | CASGTDRWIQYF
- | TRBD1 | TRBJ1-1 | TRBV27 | TGTGCCAGCAGTCCTGACGGCTCAGGGGGGAACACTGAAGCTTTCTTT | CASSPDGSGGNTEAFF
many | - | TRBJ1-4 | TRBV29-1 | TGCAGCGTCAAGAATTTAACTAATGAAAAACTGTTTTTT | CSVKNLTNEKLFF